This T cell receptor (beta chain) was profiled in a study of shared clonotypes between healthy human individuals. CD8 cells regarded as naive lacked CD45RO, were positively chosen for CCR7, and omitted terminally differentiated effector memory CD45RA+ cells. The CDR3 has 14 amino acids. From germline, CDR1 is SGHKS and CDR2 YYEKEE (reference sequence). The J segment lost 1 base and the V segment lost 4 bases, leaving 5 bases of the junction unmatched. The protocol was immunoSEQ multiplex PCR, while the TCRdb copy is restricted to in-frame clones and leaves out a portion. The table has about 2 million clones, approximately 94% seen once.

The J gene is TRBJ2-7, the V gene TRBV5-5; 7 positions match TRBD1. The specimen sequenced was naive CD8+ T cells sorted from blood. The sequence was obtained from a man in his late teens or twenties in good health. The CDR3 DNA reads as TGTGCCAGCAGCCTGGGACAGCTTTCCTACGAGCAGTACTTC. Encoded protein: CASSLGQLSYEQYF. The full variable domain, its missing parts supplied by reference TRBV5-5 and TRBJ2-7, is DAGVTQSPTHLIKTRGQQVTLRCSPISGHKSVSWYQQVLGQGPQFIFQYYEKEERGRGNFPDRFSARQFPNYSSELNVNALLLGDSALYLCASSLGQLSYEQYFGPGTRLTVT.